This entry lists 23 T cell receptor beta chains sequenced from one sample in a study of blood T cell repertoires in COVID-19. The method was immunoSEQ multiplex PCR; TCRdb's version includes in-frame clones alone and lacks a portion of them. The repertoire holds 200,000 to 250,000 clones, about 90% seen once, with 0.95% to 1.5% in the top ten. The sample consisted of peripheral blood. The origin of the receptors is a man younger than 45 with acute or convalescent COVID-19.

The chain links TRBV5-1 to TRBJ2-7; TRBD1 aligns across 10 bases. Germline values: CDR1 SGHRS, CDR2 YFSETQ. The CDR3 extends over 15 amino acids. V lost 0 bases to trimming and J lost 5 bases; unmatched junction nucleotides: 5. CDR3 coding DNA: TGCGCCAGCAGCTTGGCCGGGACAGGGGCTAACGAGCAGTACTTC. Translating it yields CASSLAGTGANEQYF.

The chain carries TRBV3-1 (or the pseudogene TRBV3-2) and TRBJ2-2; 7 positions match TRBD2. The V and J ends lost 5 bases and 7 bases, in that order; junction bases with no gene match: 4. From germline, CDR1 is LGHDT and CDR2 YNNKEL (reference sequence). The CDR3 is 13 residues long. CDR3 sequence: CASSEWTSGELFF. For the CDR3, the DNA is TGTGCCAGCAGCGAATGGACTAGCGGGGAGCTGTTTTTT.

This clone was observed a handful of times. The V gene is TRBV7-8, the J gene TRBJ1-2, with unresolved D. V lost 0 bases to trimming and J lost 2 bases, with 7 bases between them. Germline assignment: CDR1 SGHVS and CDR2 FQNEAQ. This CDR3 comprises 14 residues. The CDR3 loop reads CASSLAHTNYGYTF. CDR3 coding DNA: TGTGCCAGCAGCTTAGCGCACACGAACTATGGCTACACCTTC.

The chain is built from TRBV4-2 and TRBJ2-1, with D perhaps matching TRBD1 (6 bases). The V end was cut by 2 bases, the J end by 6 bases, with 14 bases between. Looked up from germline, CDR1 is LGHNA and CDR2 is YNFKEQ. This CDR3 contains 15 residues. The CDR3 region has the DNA TGTGCCAGCAGCCAACTCCTTGGACAGACCAATGAGCAGTTCTTC. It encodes CASSQLLGQTNEQFF.

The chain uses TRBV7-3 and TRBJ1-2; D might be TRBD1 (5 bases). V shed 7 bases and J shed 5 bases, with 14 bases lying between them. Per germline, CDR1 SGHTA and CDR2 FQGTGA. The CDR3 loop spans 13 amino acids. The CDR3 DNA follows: TGTGCCAGCACCCAAACCCCAGGGTATGGCTACACCTTC. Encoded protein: CASTQTPGYGYTF. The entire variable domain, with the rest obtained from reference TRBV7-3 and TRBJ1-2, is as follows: GAGVSQTPSNKVTEKGKYVELRCDPISGHTALYWYRQSLGQGPEFLIYFQGTGAADDSGLPNDRFFAVRPEGSVSTLKIQRTERGDSAVYLCASTQTPGYGYTFGSGTRLTVV.

The CDR3 here is CASSQDQGLYGYTF. In DNA, the CDR3 is TGCGCCAGCAGCCAAGATCAGGGACTCTATGGCTACACCTTC. The rearrangement links TRBV4-1 to TRBJ1-2, with D possibly matching TRBD1 (5 bases). This CDR3 has 14 residues. V was shortened by 0 bases and J by 4 bases, with 9 bases between the two germline ends. The germline CDR1 and CDR2 sequences are MGHRA and YSYEKL.

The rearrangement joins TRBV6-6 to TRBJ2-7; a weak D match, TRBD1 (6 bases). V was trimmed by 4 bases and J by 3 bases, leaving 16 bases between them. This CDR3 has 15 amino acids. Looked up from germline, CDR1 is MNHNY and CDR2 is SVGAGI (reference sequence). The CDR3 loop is CASSLGTSIIYEQYF. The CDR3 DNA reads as TGTGCCAGCAGTTTGGGGACATCGATTATCTACGAGCAGTACTTC.

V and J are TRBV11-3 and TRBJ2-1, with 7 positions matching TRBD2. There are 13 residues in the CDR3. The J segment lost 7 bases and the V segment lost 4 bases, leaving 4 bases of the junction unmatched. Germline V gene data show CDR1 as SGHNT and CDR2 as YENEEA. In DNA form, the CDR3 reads TGTGCCAGCAGCTATAAAGCGGGGAATGAGCAGTTCTTC. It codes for CASSYKAGNEQFF.

CDR3 bases: TGTGCCAGCAGCTTGGGTTCAGGGACATTTATCCAGCCCCAGCATTTT. Translating it yields CASSLGSGTFIQPQHF. The chain has TRBV5-8 and TRBJ1-5; possible D gene TRBD1, 6 bases. Trimming shortened V by 0 bases and J by 7 bases, and 17 bases separated the two germline ends. The CDR3 spans 16 residues. Germline values: CDR1 SGHTS, CDR2 YDEGEE.

The CDR3 DNA sequence: TGTGCCTGGAGTGAAAAGAACGCCGGGGACTATGGCTACACCTTC. It is translated as CAWSEKNAGDYGYTF. The V call is TRBV30, the J call TRBJ1-2, with D unclear. The ends were cut back, 1 base at V and 3 bases at J, with 15 bases in the middle. Germline V CDR1 and CDR2: GTSNPN, SVGIG (reference sequence). This CDR3 is built from 15 residues.

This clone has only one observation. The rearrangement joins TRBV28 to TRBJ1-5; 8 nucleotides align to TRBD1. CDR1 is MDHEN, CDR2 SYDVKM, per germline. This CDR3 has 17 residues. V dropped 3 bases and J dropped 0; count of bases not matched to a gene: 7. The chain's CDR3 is CASSLGQAPYSNQPQHF. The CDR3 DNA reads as TGTGCCAGCAGTTTGGGACAGGCACCCTATAGCAATCAGCCCCAGCATTTT.

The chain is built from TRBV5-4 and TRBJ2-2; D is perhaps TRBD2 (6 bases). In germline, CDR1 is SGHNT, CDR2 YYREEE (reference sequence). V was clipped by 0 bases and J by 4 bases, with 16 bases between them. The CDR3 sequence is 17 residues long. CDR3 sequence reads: CASSLAPLAYRTGELFF. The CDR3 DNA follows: TGTGCCAGCAGCTTGGCCCCACTAGCTTATCGCACCGGGGAGCTGTTTTTT.

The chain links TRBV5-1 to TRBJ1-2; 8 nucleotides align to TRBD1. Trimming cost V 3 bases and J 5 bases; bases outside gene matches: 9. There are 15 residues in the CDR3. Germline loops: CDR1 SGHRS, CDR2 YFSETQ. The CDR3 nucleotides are TGCGCCAGCAGCTGGGGGACAGGAATTACTTATGGCTACACCTTC. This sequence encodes CASSWGTGITYGYTF.

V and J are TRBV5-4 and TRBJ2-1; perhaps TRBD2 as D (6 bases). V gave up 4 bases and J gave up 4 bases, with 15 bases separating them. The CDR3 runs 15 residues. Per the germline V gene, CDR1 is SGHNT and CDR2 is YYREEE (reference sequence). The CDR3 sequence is CASSQDPGGYNEQFF. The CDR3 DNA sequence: TGTGCCAGCAGCCAGGACCCCGGGGGATACAATGAGCAGTTCTTC.

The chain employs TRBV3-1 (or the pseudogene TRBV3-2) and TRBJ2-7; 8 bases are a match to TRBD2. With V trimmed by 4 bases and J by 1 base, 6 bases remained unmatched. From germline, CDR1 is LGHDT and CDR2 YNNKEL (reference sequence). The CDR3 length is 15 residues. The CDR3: CASSPGGARSYEQYF. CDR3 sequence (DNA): TGTGCCAGCAGCCCCGGGGGGGCCCGTTCCTACGAGCAGTACTTC.

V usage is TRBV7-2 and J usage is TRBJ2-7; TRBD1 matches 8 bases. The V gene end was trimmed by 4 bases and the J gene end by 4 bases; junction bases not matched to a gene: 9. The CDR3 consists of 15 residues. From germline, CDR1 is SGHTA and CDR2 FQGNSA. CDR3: CASSSTGGQGYEQYF. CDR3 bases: TGTGCCAGCAGCTCGACGGGCGGACAGGGATACGAGCAGTACTTC.

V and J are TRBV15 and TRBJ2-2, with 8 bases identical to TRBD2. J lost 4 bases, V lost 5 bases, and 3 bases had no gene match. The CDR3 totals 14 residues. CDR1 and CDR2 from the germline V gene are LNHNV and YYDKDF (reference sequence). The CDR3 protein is CATSGTRFTGELFF. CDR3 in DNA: TGTGCCACCAGCGGGACTAGATTCACCGGGGAGCTGTTTTTT.

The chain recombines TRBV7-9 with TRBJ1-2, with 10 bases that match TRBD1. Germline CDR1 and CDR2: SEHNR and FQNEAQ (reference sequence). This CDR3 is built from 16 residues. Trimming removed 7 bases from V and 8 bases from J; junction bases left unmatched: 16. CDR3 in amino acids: CASTPYTGQGSRGYTF. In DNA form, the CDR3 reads TGTGCCAGCACCCCGTACACGGGACAGGGGTCGAGGGGCTACACCTTC.

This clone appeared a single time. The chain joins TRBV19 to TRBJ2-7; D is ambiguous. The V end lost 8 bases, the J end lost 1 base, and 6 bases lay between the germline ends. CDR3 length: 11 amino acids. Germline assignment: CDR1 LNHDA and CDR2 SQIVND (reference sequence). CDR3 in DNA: TGTGCCAGTGGTACATCCTACGAGCAGTACTTC. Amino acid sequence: CASGTSYEQYF.

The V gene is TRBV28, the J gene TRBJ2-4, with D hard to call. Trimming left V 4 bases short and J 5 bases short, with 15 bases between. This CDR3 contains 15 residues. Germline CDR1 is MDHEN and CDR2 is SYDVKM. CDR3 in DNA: TGTGCCAGCAGTTCGGTGGTCACAGTCGAAAACATTCAGTACTTC. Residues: CASSSVVTVENIQYF.

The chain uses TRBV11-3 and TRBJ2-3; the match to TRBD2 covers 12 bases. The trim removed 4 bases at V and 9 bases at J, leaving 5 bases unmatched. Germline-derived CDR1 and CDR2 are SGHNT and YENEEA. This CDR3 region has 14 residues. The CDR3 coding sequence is TGTGCCAGCAGCTCGACTAGCGGGAGTCGAACGCAGTATTTT. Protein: CASSSTSGSRTQYF.

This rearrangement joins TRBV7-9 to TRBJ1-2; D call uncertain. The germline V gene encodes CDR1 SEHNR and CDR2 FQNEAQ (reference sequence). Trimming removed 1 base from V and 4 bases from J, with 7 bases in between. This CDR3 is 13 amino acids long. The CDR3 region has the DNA TGTGCCAGCAGCTTAGACACAGTCTATGGCTACACCTTC. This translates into CASSLDTVYGYTF. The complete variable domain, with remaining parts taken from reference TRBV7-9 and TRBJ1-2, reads DTGVSQNPRHKITKRGQNVTFRCDPISEHNRLYWYRQTLGQGPEFLTYFQNEAQLEKSRLLSDRFSAERPKGSFSTLEIQRTEQGDSAMYLCASSLDTVYGYTFGSGTRLTVV.

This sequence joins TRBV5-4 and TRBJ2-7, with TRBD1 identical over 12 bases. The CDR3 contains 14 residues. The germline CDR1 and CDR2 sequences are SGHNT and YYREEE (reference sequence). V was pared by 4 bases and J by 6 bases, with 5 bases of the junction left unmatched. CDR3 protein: CASSSRDRGPEQYF. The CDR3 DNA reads TGTGCCAGCAGCAGCCGGGACAGGGGGCCCGAGCAGTACTTC.